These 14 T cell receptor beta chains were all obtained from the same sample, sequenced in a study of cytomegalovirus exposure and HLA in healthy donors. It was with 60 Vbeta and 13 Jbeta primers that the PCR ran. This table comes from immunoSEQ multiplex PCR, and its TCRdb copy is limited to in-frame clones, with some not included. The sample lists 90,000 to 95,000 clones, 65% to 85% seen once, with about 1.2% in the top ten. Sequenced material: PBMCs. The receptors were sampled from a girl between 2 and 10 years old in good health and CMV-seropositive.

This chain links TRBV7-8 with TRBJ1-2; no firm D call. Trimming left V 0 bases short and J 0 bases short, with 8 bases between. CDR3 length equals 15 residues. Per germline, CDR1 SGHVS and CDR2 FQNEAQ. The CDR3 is CASSLARLANYGYTF. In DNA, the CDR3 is TGTGCCAGCAGCTTAGCCCGATTAGCTAACTATGGCTACACCTTC.

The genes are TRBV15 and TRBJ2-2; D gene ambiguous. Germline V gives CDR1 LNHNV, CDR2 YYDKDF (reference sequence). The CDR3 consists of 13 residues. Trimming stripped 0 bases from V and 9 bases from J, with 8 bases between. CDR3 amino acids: CATSRDTRWELFF. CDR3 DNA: TGTGCCACCAGCAGAGATACGCGTTGGGAGCTGTTTTTT.

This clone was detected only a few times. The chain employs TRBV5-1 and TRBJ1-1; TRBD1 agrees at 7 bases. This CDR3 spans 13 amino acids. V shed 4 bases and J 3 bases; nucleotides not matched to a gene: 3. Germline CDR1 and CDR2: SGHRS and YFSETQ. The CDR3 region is CASSITGDTEAFF. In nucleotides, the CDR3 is TGCGCCAGCAGCATCACAGGGGACACTGAAGCTTTCTTT. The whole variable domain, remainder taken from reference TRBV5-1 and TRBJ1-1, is KAGVTQTPRYLIKTRGQQVTLSCSPISGHRSVSWYQQTPGQGLQFLFEYFSETQRNKGNFPGRFSGRQFSNSRSEMNVSTLELGDSALYLCASSITGDTEAFFGQGTRLTVV.

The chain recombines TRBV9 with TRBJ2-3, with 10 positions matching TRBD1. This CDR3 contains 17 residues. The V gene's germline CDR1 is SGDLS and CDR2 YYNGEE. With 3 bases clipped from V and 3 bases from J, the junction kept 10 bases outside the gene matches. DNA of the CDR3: TGTGCCAGCAGCGCCCAAGACAGGGGGCGTGGGACAGATACGCAGTATTTT. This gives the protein CASSAQDRGRGTDTQYF.

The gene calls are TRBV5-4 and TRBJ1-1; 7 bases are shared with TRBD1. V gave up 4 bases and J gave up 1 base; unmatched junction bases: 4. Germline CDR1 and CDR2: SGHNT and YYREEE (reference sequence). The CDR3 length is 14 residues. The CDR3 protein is CASSVGQANTEAFF. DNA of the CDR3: TGTGCCAGCAGCGTCGGACAGGCGAACACTGAAGCTTTCTTT.

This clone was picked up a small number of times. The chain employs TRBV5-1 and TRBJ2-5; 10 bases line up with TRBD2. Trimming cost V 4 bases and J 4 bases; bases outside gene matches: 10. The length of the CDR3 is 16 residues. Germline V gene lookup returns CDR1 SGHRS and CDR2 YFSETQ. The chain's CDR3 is CASSTSGTSVGETQYF. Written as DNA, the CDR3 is TGCGCCAGCAGCACCTCCGGGACTAGCGTAGGAGAGACCCAGTACTTC.

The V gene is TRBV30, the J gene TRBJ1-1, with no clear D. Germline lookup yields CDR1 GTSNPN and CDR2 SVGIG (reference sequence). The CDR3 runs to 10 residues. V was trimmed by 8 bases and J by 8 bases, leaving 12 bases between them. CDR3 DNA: TGTGCCGCAACACGAAGAGAAGCTTTCTTT. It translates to CAATRREAFF.

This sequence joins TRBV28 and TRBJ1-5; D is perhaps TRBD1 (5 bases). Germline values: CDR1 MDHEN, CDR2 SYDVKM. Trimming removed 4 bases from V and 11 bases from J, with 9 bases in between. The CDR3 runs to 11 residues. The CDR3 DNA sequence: TGTGCCAGCAGTTCGACAGTGGCCCAGCATTTT. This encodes CASSSTVAQHF.

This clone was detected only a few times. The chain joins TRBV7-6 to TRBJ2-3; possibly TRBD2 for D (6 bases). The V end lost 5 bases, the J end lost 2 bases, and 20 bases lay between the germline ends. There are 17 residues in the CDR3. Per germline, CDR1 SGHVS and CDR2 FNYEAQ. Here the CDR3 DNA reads TGTGCCAGCAGCGTCAATCTAGCGCTGTACATCACAGATACGCAGTATTTT. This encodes CASSVNLALYITDTQYF.

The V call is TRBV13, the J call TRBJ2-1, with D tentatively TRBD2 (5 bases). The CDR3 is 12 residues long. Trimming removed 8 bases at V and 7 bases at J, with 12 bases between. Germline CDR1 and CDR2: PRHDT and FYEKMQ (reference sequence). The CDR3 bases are TGTGCCAGCGGGAGTCGCCCTAATGAGCAGTTCTTC. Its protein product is CASGSRPNEQFF.

CDR3 in DNA: TGCGCCAGCAGCCTAAAGACAGGGGGCTGGGACGAGCAGTACTTC. Amino acid sequence: CASSLKTGGWDEQYF. V gene TRBV5-1 combines with J gene TRBJ2-7; 10 bases agree with TRBD1. This CDR3 is 15 amino acids long. Trimming removed 4 bases from V and 5 bases from J; junction bases left unmatched: 9. Per the germline V gene, CDR1 is SGHRS and CDR2 is YFSETQ.

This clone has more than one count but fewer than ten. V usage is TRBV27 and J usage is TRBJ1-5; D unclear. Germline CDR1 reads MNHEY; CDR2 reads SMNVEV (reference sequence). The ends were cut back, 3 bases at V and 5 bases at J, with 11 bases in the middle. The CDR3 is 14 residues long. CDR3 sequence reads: CASSLAALDQPQHF. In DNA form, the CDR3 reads TGTGCCAGCAGTTTGGCCGCCCTCGATCAGCCCCAGCATTTT.

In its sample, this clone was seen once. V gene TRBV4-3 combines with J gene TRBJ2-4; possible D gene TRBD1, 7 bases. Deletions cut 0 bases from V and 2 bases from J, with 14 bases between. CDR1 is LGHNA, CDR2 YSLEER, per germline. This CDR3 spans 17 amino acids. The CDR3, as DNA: TGCGCCAGCAGCCAAGAAGGCGGGACAGTAACCAAAAACATTCAGTACTTC. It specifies CASSQEGGTVTKNIQYF.

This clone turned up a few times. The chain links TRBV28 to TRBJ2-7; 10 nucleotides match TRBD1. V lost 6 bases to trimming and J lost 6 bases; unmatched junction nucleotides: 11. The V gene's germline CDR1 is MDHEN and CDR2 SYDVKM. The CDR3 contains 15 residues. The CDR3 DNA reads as TGTGCCAGCAGCCTCTTGACAGGGGGCATCGTCGAGCAGTACTTC. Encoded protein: CASSLLTGGIVEQYF.